Following are 18 T cell receptor beta chains from one sample sequenced in a study of T cells in Graves' hyperthyroidism and ophthalmopathy. Amplified regions were TCR beta CDR3 sequences from RNA transcripts. When the TCR CDR3 underwent first-round RT-PCR, the HTBI primer set was used. TCRdb analysed the multiplex PCR reads with MiXCR anew, one entry per CDR3 protein. The sample yields about 600,000 distinct CDR3 sequences, approximately 16% seen once. Sequencing was carried out using blood. These receptors were collected from a woman aged 40 to 50 with Graves' ophthalmopathy.

At least ten counts were recorded for this clonotype. This sequence joins TRBV5-1 and TRBJ2-1; D is uncertain. The CDR3 is 15 amino acids. V was trimmed by 4 bases and J by 6 bases, leaving 17 bases between them. Germline V gene sequence: CDR1 SGHRS, CDR2 YFSETQ. The CDR3 nucleotides are TGCGCCAGCAGCCTAGAGACTCTGGGCGGCAATGAGCAGTTCTTC. Its translation: CASSLETLGGNEQFF.

This clonotype showed up many times. CDR3 amino acids: CASSFPSSWEGYTF. The CDR3 nucleotides are TGTGCCAGCAGTTTTCCCTCTTCGTGGGAAGGCTACACCTTC. The chain couples TRBV28 to TRBJ1-2; no clear D. Germline loops: CDR1 MDHEN, CDR2 SYDVKM. Trimming stripped 3 bases from V and 8 bases from J, with 16 bases between. This CDR3 has 14 amino acids.

This clonotype has only one observation. The rearrangement uses TRBV24-1 and TRBJ2-7, with 8 bases lining up with TRBD2. CDR1 is KGHDR, CDR2 SFDVKD, per germline. V lost 9 bases, J lost 2 bases, and 17 bases stayed unmatched. The CDR3 loop spans 17 amino acids. The CDR3, as DNA: TGTGCCACCCTTGGTCCAAAACGGGAGGGAAAGACCTACGAGCAGTACTTC. This sequence encodes CATLGPKREGKTYEQYF.

The V and J genes are TRBV13 and TRBJ1-6; D gene unclear. The CDR3 runs to 15 residues. V was cut by 0 bases and J by 7 bases, with 10 bases left in between. Germline loops: CDR1 PRHDT, CDR2 FYEKMQ (reference sequence). The CDR3 sequence: CASSLGGSLNSPLHF. The CDR3 nucleotides are TGTGCCAGCAGCTTAGGGGGGTCTTTGAATTCACCCCTCCACTTT.

Concerning this clonotype itself: One junction end does not reproduce the germline sequence, and a read error may be involved. This chain joins TRBV2 and TRBJ1-5, with TRBD1 matching over 8 bases. Germline V gene data show CDR1 as SNHLY and CDR2 as FYNNEI. The CDR3 loop spans 16 amino acids. CDR3 in DNA: TGTGCCGGCAGGGTACAGGGGGAGTGGAGCAATCAGCCCCAGCATTTT. It translates to CAGRVQGEWSNQPQHF.

The chain joins TRBV3-1 to TRBJ1-6; D is ambiguous. Deletions cut 2 bases from V and 8 bases from J, with 7 bases between. The CDR3 extends over 13 amino acids. CDR1 is LGHDT and CDR2 is YNNKEL in the germline V gene (reference sequence). CDR3 in amino acids: CASSQMRYSPLHF. The DNA for the CDR3 is TGTGCCAGCAGCCAAATGAGGTATTCACCCCTCCACTTT.

The table lists this clonotype with many counts. This sequence joins TRBV20-1 and TRBJ2-5, with D perhaps TRBD1 or TRBD2 (5 bases each). In germline, CDR1 is DFQATT, CDR2 SNEGSKA (reference sequence). V was cut by 6 bases and J by 4 bases, with 12 bases left in between. The length of the CDR3 is 12 residues. The CDR3 DNA reads TGCAGTGCGAACCGGGACGTAGAGACCCAGTACTTC. As protein: CSANRDVETQYF.

Comments on this clonotype: This may be a read error, as it is one base from a much larger clone. The CDR3 carries no conserved terminal phenylalanine or tryptophan, so it likely arises from a read error. The chain recombines TRBV10-3 with TRBJ1-2; D not certain. Deletions cut 3 bases from V and 4 bases from J, with 12 bases between. Germline assignment: CDR1 ENHRY and CDR2 SYGVKD. The CDR3 covers 14 residues. This chain's CDR3 is CAISDYGETYGYTL. The CDR3 DNA follows: TGTGCCATCAGTGATTATGGGGAAACCTATGGCTACACCCTC.

The chain links TRBV5-1 to TRBJ2-5, with a tentative D call TRBD1 (5 bases). From germline, CDR1 is SGHRS and CDR2 YFSETQ. CDR3 length equals 15 residues. V dropped 4 bases and J dropped 4 bases, with 17 bases sitting between them. The CDR3 loop is CASSISGYSRETQYF. The CDR3 nucleotides are TGCGCCAGCAGCATCTCAGGGTACTCCCGAGAGACCCAGTACTTC.

In this sample, this clonotype turned up once. A much larger clone differs by one base, so this may be a read error. The chain uses TRBV6-5 and TRBJ2-3; D tentatively fits TRBD1 or TRBD2 (5 bases each). With 4 bases removed from V and 6 bases from J, the gap between germline ends came to 11 bases. Germline CDR1 and CDR2: MNHEY and SVGAGI. The CDR3 length is 13 residues. This CDR3 reads CASSCSRGDTQYF. The CDR3 DNA sequence: TGTGCCAGCAGTTGCTCGAGGGGTGATACGCAGTATTTT.

This clonotype was recorded a few times. The chain is built from TRBV5-1 and TRBJ1-1; D not resolved. The CDR3 is made up of 13 amino acids. V was shortened by 4 bases and J by 11 bases, with 18 bases between the two germline ends. Germline V gene lookup returns CDR1 SGHRS and CDR2 YFSETQ. CDR3 sequence reads: CASSPDLFPRAFF. For the CDR3, the DNA is TGCGCCAGCAGCCCCGATCTCTTCCCGCGGGCTTTCTTT.

This chain uses TRBV5-1 with TRBJ2-5; D is ambiguous. There are 13 residues in the CDR3. CDR1 SGHRS and CDR2 YFSETQ come from the germline V gene. V lost 4 bases and J 5 bases, leaving 12 bases between the germline ends. The CDR3 spells CASSQVGFETQYF. DNA of the CDR3: TGCGCCAGCAGCCAAGTGGGTTTTGAGACCCAGTACTTC.

This clonotype was seen only a few times. The rearrangement uses TRBV30 and TRBJ2-7; TRBD1 matches at 7 bases. The junction had 12 bases not matched to a gene; V was cut back by 3 bases and J by 4 bases. Germline loops: CDR1 GTSNPN, CDR2 SVGIG (reference sequence). This CDR3 contains 15 residues. The CDR3 region has the DNA TGTGCCTGGAGCCCCGGCAGTGGCAGGGGGTACGAGCAGTACTTC. Protein: CAWSPGSGRGYEQYF.

Many counts were recorded for this clonotype. The gene calls are TRBV18 and TRBJ2-7; the match to TRBD2 covers 11 bases. The V segment lost 4 bases and the J segment 3 bases; nucleotides outside the gene matches: 2. This CDR3 is built from 14 residues. The germline CDR1 and CDR2 sequences are KGHSH and LQKENI. CDR3 nucleotides: TGTGCCAGCTCACAGGGACTAGCGGTCTACGAGCAGTACTTC. Translating it yields CASSQGLAVYEQYF.

At least ten counts were recorded for this clonotype. The rearrangement uses TRBV30 and TRBJ2-5, with D tentatively TRBD2 (7 bases). The ends were cut back, 4 bases at V and 5 bases at J, with 14 bases in the middle. The CDR3 runs 13 residues. Germline values: CDR1 GTSNPN, CDR2 SVGIG (reference sequence). The CDR3 DNA reads TGTGCCTGGAACTGGGGGGGCTCGGAGACCCAGTACTTC. Amino acid sequence: CAWNWGGSETQYF.

Comments on this clonotype: One base away lies a much larger clone, so this may be a sequencing read error. The chain couples TRBV2 to TRBJ2-1; 8 bases are a match to TRBD2. This CDR3 is 14 amino acids long. Germline values: CDR1 SNHLY, CDR2 FYNNEI. CDR3 coding DNA: TGTGCCAGCAGTGACAGCGGGAGTAAGAATGAGCAGCTCTTC. Translation: CASSDSGSKNEQLF.

At least ten counts were recorded for this clonotype. Sequence at one end of the junction differs from germline and may be a read error. V usage is TRBV2 and J usage is TRBJ2-1; 10 nucleotides align to TRBD1. This CDR3 spans 14 amino acids. Germline CDR1 SNHLY, CDR2 FYNNEI. The CDR3 here is CTSRRQGAPNEQFF. The DNA for the CDR3 is TGTACCAGCAGACGACAGGGGGCGCCCAATGAGCAGTTCTTC.

This clonotype came up many times. The chain is built from TRBV5-5 and TRBJ1-1; maybe TRBD1 (5 bases). This CDR3 has 16 residues. CDR1 SGHKS and CDR2 YYEKEE come from the germline V gene (reference sequence). V was clipped by 2 bases and J by 3 bases, with 17 bases between them. CDR3 region: CASSFSMGLRDTEAFF. For the CDR3, the DNA is TGTGCCAGCAGCTTTTCGATGGGACTAAGGGACACTGAAGCTTTCTTT.